Reported below is one TCR beta chain. This CDR3 spans 18 amino acids. In germline, CDR1 is SEHNR, CDR2 FQNEAQ (reference sequence). The trim removed 1 base at V and 2 bases at J, leaving 8 bases unmatched. The entry originates in a study of blood T cell repertoires in COVID-19. Sequencing used immunoSEQ multiplex PCR; TCRdb keeps in-frame clones, though not all of them. The top ten hold under 3.5% of the sample, which has under 300,000 clones, about nine tenths seen once. This chain joins TRBV7-9 and TRBJ2-1; 10 positions agree with TRBD2. This receptor was identified in a woman aged 25 to 39 with active or convalescent COVID-19. Sequencing was carried out using peripheral blood. CDR3 sequence: CASSLELAGRGTYNEQFF. The CDR3 DNA reads as TGTGCCAGCAGCTTAGAACTAGCGGGAAGGGGAACCTACAATGAGCAGTTCTTC.